Only one count was recorded for the clone carrying this T cell receptor (beta chain). Authors' analysis steps: Amplification of reference gene primers provided the estimated nucleated cell counts. Here immunoSEQ multiplex PCR was the method, and the copy in TCRdb shows in-frame clones only, minus some. The V and J calls and the clone size are those of that table, but D and trimming were determined from the DNA. The table includes under 400,000 clones, around 90% detected once. The source of the sample is a study of blood T cell repertoires in COVID-19. V lost 4 bases and J lost 5; bases outside the gene matches: 7. Germline-derived CDR1 and CDR2 are LGHDT and YNNKEL (reference sequence). This CDR3 has 15 residues.

What was sequenced was peripheral blood. The rearrangement links TRBV3-1 (or the pseudogene TRBV3-2) to TRBJ1-4, with 7 bases identical to TRBD1. The source of this sequence is a woman aged 30 to 39 with COVID-19, enrolled during active disease. The CDR3 loop is CASSLWGQKNEKLFF. The CDR3 DNA sequence: TGTGCCAGCAGCCTATGGGGACAGAAAAATGAAAAACTGTTTTTT.